What follows describes a single T cell receptor (beta chain). The CDR3 totals 14 residues. CDR1 is SGHAT and CDR2 is FQNNGV in the germline V gene. Treatment: some 20 received Ad26.COV2.S at low or high dose, single or two shots; about 5 received placebo; per-sample allocation not given. All samples were drawn on day 63, counting from the first vaccine or placebo injection. The sample originates from a study of Ad26.COV2.S vaccination and SARS-CoV-2 variants. Clones were sequenced by immunoSEQ multiplex PCR, and TCRdb holds only the in-frame ones, with some missing. The data hold 430,000 or so clones, with 80% to 90% observed a single time.

The receptor was isolated from a person aged 18 to 65 who received the Ad26.COV2.S COVID-19 vaccine or a placebo. The gene calls are TRBV11-2 and TRBJ2-7; D is possibly TRBD1 (5 bases). The material was peripheral blood, obtained in a trial of Ad26.COV2.S vaccine versus placebo. In DNA, the CDR3 is TGTGCCAGCAGCCACGACAGATTTTATTACGAGCGGTACGTC. The encoded protein is CASSHDRFYYERYV.